Presented here are 23 T cell receptor beta chains from one specimen sequenced in a study of blood T cell repertoires in COVID-19. The method was immunoSEQ multiplex PCR; TCRdb's version includes in-frame clones alone and lacks a portion of them. The profile shows 200,000 to 300,000 clones, 81% of them singletons. Sample: peripheral blood. These receptors were collected from an elderly woman with acute or convalescent COVID-19.

CDR3 sequence (DNA): TGTGCCAGCTCACCACCGACAGGCCCCCAGCATTTT. Its protein product is CASSPPTGPQHF. This chain connects TRBV18 to TRBJ1-5; perhaps TRBD1 as D (6 bases). The ends were cut back, 0 bases at V and 10 bases at J, with 7 bases in the middle. Germline V gene lookup returns CDR1 KGHSH and CDR2 LQKENI. The CDR3 spans 12 residues.

The chain carries TRBV14 and TRBJ2-1, with a possible D match to TRBD1 (5 bases). The V end was cut by 1 base, the J end by 9 bases, with 10 bases between. Germline values: CDR1 SGHDN, CDR2 FVKESK. The CDR3 runs 13 residues. In DNA form, the CDR3 reads TGTGCCAGCAGCCAAGCCCCTAGGGGTGAGCAGTTCTTC. This translates into CASSQAPRGEQFF.

The genes are TRBV5-5 and TRBJ1-1, with TRBD1 matching 8 bases. Germline values: CDR1 SGHKS, CDR2 YYEKEE (reference sequence). This CDR3 is built from 14 residues. The J segment lost 0 bases and the V segment lost 5 bases, leaving 3 bases of the junction unmatched. CDR3 coding DNA: TGTGCCAGCAGTTGGACAGGGATGAACACTGAAGCTTTCTTT. This codes for CASSWTGMNTEAFF.

The sample holds one count of this clone. This sample includes further DNA sequences coding for the same CDR3. The V call is TRBV5-1, the J call TRBJ1-3; tentatively, D is TRBD1 (5 bases). The CDR3 sequence is 14 residues long. Germline assignment: CDR1 SGHRS and CDR2 YFSETQ. V lost 4 bases and J 4 bases, leaving 12 bases between the germline ends. The CDR3 coding sequence is TGCGCCAGCAGCCCCGGGGGATCCGGAAACACCATATATTTT. It yields the protein CASSPGGSGNTIYF.

The chain recombines TRBV9 with TRBJ1-2; D may be TRBD1 (5 bases). This CDR3 has 15 residues. Germline V lookup: CDR1 SGDLS, CDR2 YYNGEE. The V gene lost 0 bases and the J gene lost 6 bases, with 15 bases spanning the gap. The CDR3 coding sequence is TGTGCCAGCAGCGTAGCTGGCGGGGCGCAGCATGGCTACACCTTC. Residues: CASSVAGGAQHGYTF.

The chain combines TRBV4-1 with TRBJ2-7; D is ambiguous. The CDR3 extends over 14 amino acids. CDR1 MGHRA and CDR2 YSYEKL come from the germline V gene. Between the trimmed V and J ends, which lost 0 bases and 5 bases, there was a span of 11 bases. The CDR3 sequence: CASSQDPQSNEQYF. CDR3 in DNA: TGCGCCAGCAGCCAAGATCCACAGTCGAACGAGCAGTACTTC.

A few counts support this clone. V usage is TRBV2 and J usage is TRBJ1-6, with 10 positions matching TRBD1. The V segment lost 5 bases and the J segment 1 base; nucleotides outside the gene matches: 14. CDR1 and CDR2 from the germline V gene are SNHLY and FYNNEI. CDR3 length equals 20 residues. CDR3 region: CASSRLPEDRGDSYNSPLHF. The CDR3 nucleotides are TGTGCCAGCAGTCGTCTACCGGAGGACAGGGGGGATTCCTATAATTCACCCCTCCACTTT.

This clone appeared once. This rearrangement joins TRBV5-4 to TRBJ1-2; D gene unclear. The ends were cut back, 0 bases at V and 5 bases at J, with 17 bases in the middle. Germline V lookup: CDR1 SGHNT, CDR2 YYREEE (reference sequence). The CDR3 is 16 residues long. CDR3 DNA: TGTGCCAGCAGCTTGGGTGGCTCTCAAAACCCTTATGGCTACACCTTC. Protein: CASSLGGSQNPYGYTF.

The chain recombines TRBV2 with TRBJ2-7; tentative D call: TRBD1 (5 bases). CDR3 length: 11 amino acids. With 6 bases removed from V and 4 bases from J, the gap between germline ends came to 7 bases. The germline V gene has CDR1 SNHLY and CDR2 FYNNEI. CDR3 bases: TGTGCCAGCAGGACAGTGTACGAGCAGTACTTC. As protein: CASRTVYEQYF.

The V and J genes are TRBV28 and TRBJ2-7, with D possibly being TRBD1 (7 bases). Germline lookup yields CDR1 MDHEN and CDR2 SYDVKM. Trimming left V 3 bases short and J 3 bases short, with 18 bases between. The length of the CDR3 is 16 residues. The CDR3 sequence: CASSLGGPGQSYEQYF. The CDR3 nucleotides read TGTGCCAGCAGTTTGGGGGGACCGGGACAGAGCTACGAGCAGTACTTC. Full variable domain (outside the CDR3, taken from reference TRBV28 and TRBJ2-7): DVKVTQSSRYLVKRTGEKVFLECVQDMDHENMFWYRQDPGLGLRLIYFSYDVKMKEKGDIPEGYSVSREKKERFSLILESASTNQTSMYLCASSLGGPGQSYEQYFGPGTRLTVT.

The V and J genes are TRBV6-5 and TRBJ2-1, with 7 bases identical to TRBD2. Trimming took 5 bases from V and 8 from J; bases not matched to a gene: 12. This CDR3 comprises 15 residues. From germline, CDR1 is MNHEY and CDR2 SVGAGI. CDR3 nucleotides: TGTGCCAGCAGTAAGGGACTATGGAAGGTGCATGAGCAGTTCTTC. Protein: CASSKGLWKVHEQFF.

The V call is TRBV6-5, the J call TRBJ1-2, with D possibly being TRBD1 (6 bases). CDR1 is MNHEY and CDR2 is SVGAGI in the germline V gene. There are 14 residues in the CDR3. V gave up 5 bases and J gave up 4 bases, with 14 bases separating them. DNA for the CDR3: TGTGCCAGCAGTCGGGACACAAGCTTCTATGGCTACACCTTC. It is translated as CASSRDTSFYGYTF.

The chain carries TRBV5-1 and TRBJ2-7; TRBD2 matches at 7 bases. The CDR3 is 14 amino acids. Germline values: CDR1 SGHRS, CDR2 YFSETQ. The V segment lost 2 bases and the J segment 7 bases; nucleotides outside the gene matches: 9. The CDR3 loop is CASSLSGEAREQYF. The CDR3 DNA reads as TGCGCCAGCAGCTTAAGCGGGGAGGCGAGAGAGCAGTACTTC. The whole variable domain, remainder taken from reference TRBV5-1 and TRBJ2-7, is KAGVTQTPRYLIKTRGQQVTLSCSPISGHRSVSWYQQTPGQGLQFLFEYFSETQRNKGNFPGRFSGRQFSNSRSEMNVSTLELGDSALYLCASSLSGEAREQYFGPGTRLTVT.

The genes are TRBV30 and TRBJ1-1, with a tentative D call TRBD1 (6 bases). The CDR3 is 15 amino acids. Germline lookup yields CDR1 GTSNPN and CDR2 SVGIG (reference sequence). Trimming stripped 8 bases from V and 0 bases from J, with 19 bases between. The CDR3 DNA follows: TGTGCCACGACTAGTGGGGGGGCCTTGAACACTGAAGCTTTCTTT. This codes for CATTSGGALNTEAFF. The complete variable domain, with remaining parts taken from reference TRBV30 and TRBJ1-1, reads SQTIHQWPATLVQPVGSPLSLECTVEGTSNPNLYWYRQAAGRGLQLLFYSVGIGQISSEVPQNLSASRPQDRQFILSSKKLLLSDSGFYLCATTSGGALNTEAFFGQGTRLTVV.

This sequence joins TRBV10-3 and TRBJ1-1; D is perhaps TRBD1 (5 bases). The CDR3 is 15 residues long. Trimming shortened V by 0 bases and J by 3 bases, and 11 bases separated the two germline ends. CDR1 is ENHRY and CDR2 is SYGVKD in the germline V gene. The CDR3 region has the DNA TGTGCCATCAGTGAGTCGGGAGGGGTGCACACTGAAGCTTTCTTT. This translates into CAISESGGVHTEAFF.

V is TRBV4-1 and J is TRBJ2-5, with TRBD1 identical over 8 bases. After removal of 4 bases from V and 2 bases from J, the junction contained 12 bases not matched to a gene. Germline loops: CDR1 MGHRA, CDR2 YSYEKL. This CDR3 spans 17 amino acids. CDR3 loop: CASSLTATDRGQETQYF. CDR3 DNA: TGCGCCAGCAGCCTAACCGCCACCGACAGGGGTCAAGAGACCCAGTACTTC.

This clone was seen just once. V gene TRBV30 combines with J gene TRBJ1-1, with TRBD1 identical over 8 bases. The CDR3 contains 13 residues. CDR1 is GTSNPN and CDR2 is SVGIG in the germline V gene (reference sequence). Trimming removed 1 base from V and 7 bases from J; junction bases left unmatched: 5. This chain's CDR3 is CAWSDRDRFEAFF. CDR3 nucleotides: TGTGCCTGGAGTGACCGGGACAGGTTTGAAGCTTTCTTT. Combining the CDR3 with reference TRBV30 and TRBJ1-1 gives the whole variable domain SQTIHQWPATLVQPVGSPLSLECTVEGTSNPNLYWYRQAAGRGLQLLFYSVGIGQISSEVPQNLSASRPQDRQFILSSKKLLLSDSGFYLCAWSDRDRFEAFFGQGTRLTVV.

Comment on this clone: Compared with germline, one end of the junction differs, possibly owing to a read error. The chain uses TRBV3-1 (or the pseudogene TRBV3-2) and TRBJ2-7, with TRBD2 matching 7 bases. The CDR3 totals 15 residues. CDR1 LGHDT and CDR2 YNNKEL come from the germline V gene (reference sequence). The CDR3 loop is CASIGGRSRPYEQYF. In nucleotides, the CDR3 is TGTGCAAGCATAGGCGGGAGAAGTAGGCCTTACGAGCAGTACTTC.

The chain has TRBV5-1 and TRBJ1-2; D not resolved. This CDR3 spans 15 amino acids. Germline assignment: CDR1 SGHRS and CDR2 YFSETQ. Trimming removed 2 bases from V and 3 bases from J, with 14 bases in between. DNA of the CDR3: TGCGCCAGCAGCTTCATCCCCCAGGATTACTATGGCTACACCTTC. It translates to CASSFIPQDYYGYTF. Supplemented by reference TRBV5-1 and TRBJ1-2, the full variable domain reads KAGVTQTPRYLIKTRGQQVTLSCSPISGHRSVSWYQQTPGQGLQFLFEYFSETQRNKGNFPGRFSGRQFSNSRSEMNVSTLELGDSALYLCASSFIPQDYYGYTFGSGTRLTVV.

This clone was counted a single time. This chain joins TRBV4-1 and TRBJ2-1; D is unresolved. Germline CDR1 reads MGHRA; CDR2 reads YSYEKL. Deletions cut 2 bases from V and 6 bases from J, with 14 bases between. The CDR3 has 15 residues. CDR3 region: CASSQFAASRNEQFF. CDR3 DNA sequence: TGCGCCAGCAGCCAATTTGCGGCCAGTCGCAATGAGCAGTTCTTC.

The chain couples TRBV3-1 (or the pseudogene TRBV3-2) to TRBJ2-3, with TRBD2 as a possible D gene (5 bases). Germline CDR1 is LGHDT and CDR2 is YNNKEL (reference sequence). This CDR3 has 14 residues. V dropped 4 bases and J dropped 8 bases, with 16 bases sitting between them. CDR3 DNA: TGTGCCAGCAGCCCAGACCCTACTGCGGGTACGCAGTATTTT. Protein sequence: CASSPDPTAGTQYF.

The chain carries TRBV7-9 and TRBJ2-1; D perhaps matches TRBD1 (5 bases). Trimming stripped 5 bases from V and 5 bases from J, with 22 bases between. Per the germline V gene, CDR1 is SEHNR and CDR2 is FQNEAQ (reference sequence). This CDR3 has 17 amino acids. CDR3: CASSPYRSEWGNNEQFF. The CDR3 DNA sequence: TGTGCCAGCAGCCCATACAGGAGTGAGTGGGGAAACAATGAGCAGTTCTTC.

This chain joins TRBV7-3 and TRBJ1-5, with 7 bases matching TRBD1. There are 15 residues in the CDR3. CDR1 and CDR2 from the germline V gene are SGHTA and FQGTGA. With V trimmed by 5 bases and J by 2 bases, 6 bases remained unmatched. The CDR3 bases are TGTGCCAGCAGCACTCGACAGGGAGGCAATCAGCCCCAGCATTTT. Protein product: CASSTRQGGNQPQHF.